This TCR beta chain originates from a study of shared clonotypes between healthy human individuals. Study as a whole: Three plates were used per donor for CD4 naive, three for CD4 memory, two for CD8 naive and one for CD8 memory.

In germline, CDR1 is SGHDT, CDR2 YYEEEE. This CDR3 contains 16 residues. Trimming took 1 base from V and 7 from J, leaving 17 bases between them. Splitting the CD4+ cells yielded a CD45RA+ naive subset and a CD45RA-negative memory subset. The table came from immunoSEQ multiplex PCR; TCRdb's copy has only in-frame clones and leaves some out. This table holds fewer than 2.5 million clones, 80% to 95% found once. The J gene is TRBJ1-4, the V gene TRBV5-6, with D possibly being TRBD1 (6 bases). Specimen: naive CD4+ T cells from PBMCs. The subset here: CD45RA+ positively selected. The origin of this receptor is a man aged 18 to 30 in good health. Some clones in this sample may be carry-over from other donors' samples. In DNA form, the CDR3 reads TGTGCCAGCAGCTTGCGGGGGGCGGATATACTTGAAAAACTGTTTTTT. Its protein is CASSLRGADILEKLFF.